The clone carrying this T cell receptor (beta chain) has only a few counts. A much larger clonotype is one base distant, so this may be a read error. The sample originates from a study of regulatory T cells in long-lasting Graves disease. Time point meaning: persistent/refractory GD, antithyroid drugs over 5 years with positive TRAb. After RNA was extracted from PBMCs, the TCR library was made from it. Construction of the TCR beta libraries employed iRepertoire HTBI primers in conjunction with Arm-PCR of CDR3 regions. In the source study's methods: Across samples, 50 to 75 TRBV and around 14 TRBJ segments were found. MiXCR was run by TCRdb on the multiplex PCR reads, yielding one entry per CDR3 protein. V and J calls and clone size were set by TCRdb, not the authors. The table records hundreds of thousands of distinct CDR3 sequences, under 25% of them present only once. This clonotype was obtained from a female donor with Graves disease. The starting material was peripheral blood mononuclear cells (PBMCs), obtained when the disease was refractory, from a patient treated with antithyroid drugs.

The CDR3, as DNA: TGCGCCAGCGGCTCGGACCTCCCCGAGGGATCACCCCTCCACTTT. It is translated as CASGSDLPEGSPLHF. The rearrangement links TRBV5-1 to TRBJ1-6; unclear D gene. CDR1 is SGHRS and CDR2 is YFSETQ in the germline V gene. V lost 7 bases and J lost 10, with 21 bases in between. The CDR3 contains 15 residues.